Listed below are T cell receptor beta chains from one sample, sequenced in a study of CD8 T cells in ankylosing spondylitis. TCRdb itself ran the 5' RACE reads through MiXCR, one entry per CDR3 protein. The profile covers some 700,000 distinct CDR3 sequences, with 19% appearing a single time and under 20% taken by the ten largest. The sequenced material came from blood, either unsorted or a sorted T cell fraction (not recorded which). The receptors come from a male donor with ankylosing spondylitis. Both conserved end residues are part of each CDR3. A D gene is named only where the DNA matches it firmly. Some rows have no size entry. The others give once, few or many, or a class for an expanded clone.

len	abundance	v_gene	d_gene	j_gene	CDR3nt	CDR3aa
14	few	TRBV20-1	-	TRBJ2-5	TGCAGTGCTAGAGATAGTTTGAAGGGAGAGACCCAGTACTTC	CSARDSLKGETQYF
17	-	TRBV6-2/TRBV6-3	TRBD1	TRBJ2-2	TGTGCCAGCAGGGGACAGGGGGCTGAGTTAAACACCGGGGAGCTGTTTTTT	CASRGQGAELNTGELFF
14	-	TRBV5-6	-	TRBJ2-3	TGTGCCAGCAGAATTAGTGGGGGCACAGATACGCAGTATTTT	CASRISGGTDTQYF
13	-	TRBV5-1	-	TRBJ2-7	TGCGCCAGCAGCCGGCAGGACAGTTCGGGGCAGTACTTC	CASSRQDSSGQYF
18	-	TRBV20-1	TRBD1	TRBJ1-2	TGCAGTGCTAGAGACATCGCCCGGAGAGGGACAGGGGTTAGTGGCTACACCTTC	CSARDIARRGTGVSGYTF
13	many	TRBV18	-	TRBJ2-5	TGTGCCAGCTCACTTGGACGCGGGGAGACCCAGTACTTC	CASSLGRGETQYF
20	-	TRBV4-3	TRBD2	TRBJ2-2	TGCGCCAGCAGCCAAGATCGAGCGGAACTAGCGGGAGAGCCGGCCGGGGAGCTGTTTTTT	CASSQDRAELAGEPAGELFF
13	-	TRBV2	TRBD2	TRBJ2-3	TGTGCCAGCAGCGCGACTAGCTCCGTACGTCGGTATTTT	CASSATSSVRRYF
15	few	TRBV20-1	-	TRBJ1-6	TGCAGTGCTAGGCTCAGGGACCCCTATAATTCACCCCTCCACTTT	CSARLRDPYNSPLHF
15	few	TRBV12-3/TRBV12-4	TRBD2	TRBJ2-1	TGTGCCAGCAGTCCCATTACTAGCGGATACAATGAGCAGTTCTTC	CASSPITSGYNEQFF
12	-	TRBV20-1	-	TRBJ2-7	TGCAGTGCTAGAGTGCGGCCGTACGAGCAGTACTTC	CSARVRPYEQYF
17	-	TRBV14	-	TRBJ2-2	TGTGCCAGCAGCCAAGATTATCCCGGGCCGGGCACCGGGGAGCTGTTTTTT	CASSQDYPGPGTGELFF
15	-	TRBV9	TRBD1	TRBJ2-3	TGTGCCAGCAGCGGACAGGGTATTTTTACAGATACGCAGTATTTT	CASSGQGIFTDTQYF
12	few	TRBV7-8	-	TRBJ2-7	TGTGCCACCAAAGGAACCTCCTACGAGCAGTACTTC	CATKGTSYEQYF
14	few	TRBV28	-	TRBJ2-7	TGTGCCAGCAGTTTCAGGGGCGGATACTACGAGCAGTACTTC	CASSFRGGYYEQYF
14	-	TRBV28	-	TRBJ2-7	TGTGCCAGCAGACCCGGGACGGGACCCTACGAGCAGTACTTC	CASRPGTGPYEQYF
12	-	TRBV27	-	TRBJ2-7	TGTGCCAGGGTGCTCGACCCTTACGAGCAGTACTTC	CARVLDPYEQYF
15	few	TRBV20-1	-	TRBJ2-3	TGCAGTGCCCATCGGCCAGGACTAACCACAGATACGCAGTATTTT	CSAHRPGLTTDTQYF
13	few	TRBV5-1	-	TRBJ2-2	TGCGCCAGCAGCCGGGACGTCACCGGGGAGCTGTTTTTT	CASSRDVTGELFF
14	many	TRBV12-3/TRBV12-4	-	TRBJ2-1	TGTGCCAGCATGGGTGGGTCCTCCTACAATGAGCAGTTCTTC	CASMGGSSYNEQFF
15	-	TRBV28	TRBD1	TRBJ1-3	TGTGCCAGCAGGACTCAGGGGGAAATTGGAAACACCATATATTTT	CASRTQGEIGNTIYF
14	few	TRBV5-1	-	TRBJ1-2	TGCGCCAGCAGCTTGGGTCAGCCATCCGGCGGCTACACCTTC	CASSLGQPSGGYTF
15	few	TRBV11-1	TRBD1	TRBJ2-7	TGTGCCAGCAGCCCGGACAGGGTCGCGCTCAACGAGCAGTACTTC	CASSPDRVALNEQYF
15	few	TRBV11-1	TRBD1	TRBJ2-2	TGTGCCAGCAGCTACAGGGGCTCGAACACCGGGGAGCTGTTTTTT	CASSYRGSNTGELFF
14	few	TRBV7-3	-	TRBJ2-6	TGTGCCAGCAGCTTAAGCACTGGGGCCAACGTCCTGACTTTC	CASSLSTGANVLTF
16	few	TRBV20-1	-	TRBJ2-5	TGCAGTGCTAGAGGGCCGGGCCAGGGGATGGGGGAGACCCAGTACTTC	CSARGPGQGMGETQYF